A selection of T cell receptor beta chains follows, all from one sample in a study of response to subunit inactivated influenza vaccine. TCRdb ran MiXCR on the RT-PCR reads and lists one entry per CDR3 protein. The sample holds about 650,000 distinct CDR3 sequences, about 15% seen once. The starting material was PBMCs from blood, obtained about 13 days after vaccination. The receptors were sampled from a man aged 45-65 years who received an inactivated influenza vaccine. Both conserved end residues are part of each CDR3. The order of the fields is V gene, D gene, clone size, CDR3 length, J gene, CDR3 protein, CDR3 DNA. D genes are given only for firm matches. For some rows the clone size is stated as once, few or many, or as a class when expanded; others skip it.

TRBV15,NA,NA,19,TRBJ2-3,CATSRIGVGTIHGADTQYF,TGTGCCACCAGCAGAATAGGGGTTGGGACGATACACGGGGCAGATACGCAGTATTTT
TRBV20-1,TRBD1,NA,13,TRBJ1-4,CSARGILDRGLFF,TGCAGTGCTAGAGGCATCCTCGACAGGGGACTGTTTTTT
TRBV28,NA,many,12,TRBJ2-3,CASRSSTDTQYF,TGTGCCAGCAGGTCGTCTACAGATACGCAGTATTTT
TRBV4-2,TRBD2,few,16,TRBJ2-6,CASSQVAGTGANVLTF,TGTGCCAGCAGCCAAGTAGCGGGGACTGGGGCCAACGTCCTGACTTTC
TRBV20-1,NA,NA,15,TRBJ2-3,CSAPPGGWGLDTQYF,TGCAGTGCCCCGCCCGGTGGCTGGGGTTTAGATACGCAGTATTTT
TRBV20-1,NA,NA,14,TRBJ2-5,CSADDGLPKGTQYF,TGCAGTGCTGATGATGGACTACCTAAAGGGACCCAGTACTTC
TRBV28,TRBD1,NA,14,TRBJ2-7,CASSTGTAVYEQYF,TGTGCCAGCAGTACAGGGACAGCCGTCTACGAGCAGTACTTC
TRBV7-6,NA,NA,14,TRBJ2-2,CASSRDWTTGELFF,TGTGCCAGCAGCCGCGACTGGACCACCGGGGAGCTGTTTTTT
TRBV12-3/TRBV12-4,TRBD2,few,15,TRBJ2-1,CASSFPSGMSNEQFF,TGTGCCAGCAGTTTTCCCAGCGGGATGTCCAATGAGCAGTTCTTC
TRBV29-1,NA,NA,12,TRBJ1-4,CSVLKEGEKLFF,TGCAGCGTCCTCAAGGAGGGGGAAAAACTGTTTTTT
TRBV6-6,NA,once,13,TRBJ2-2,CASSYHTAGELFF,TGTGCCAGCAGTTACCATACGGCCGGGGAGCTGTTTTTT
TRBV6-1,TRBD2,few,14,TRBJ2-7,CASTPAAGGREQYF,TGTGCCAGCACACCCGCGGCGGGAGGGCGCGAGCAGTACTTC
TRBV5-1,TRBD2,NA,16,TRBJ2-5,CASSLALAGGWKTQYF,TGCGCCAGCAGCTTGGCTCTAGCGGGGGGTTGGAAGACCCAGTACTTC
TRBV7-9,NA,few,14,TRBJ1-6,CASSLEQQNSPLHF,TGTGCCAGCAGCTTAGAACAACAAAATTCACCCCTCCACTTT
TRBV4-3,NA,NA,15,TRBJ1-1,CASSQDSRGNTEAFF,TGCGCCAGCAGCCAAGATTCCCGGGGGAACACTGAAGCTTTCTTT
TRBV5-1,NA,many,16,TRBJ1-6,CASSLRGSSYNSPLHF,TGCGCCAGCAGCTTGCGGGGTAGCTCCTATAATTCACCCCTCCACTTT
TRBV4-3,TRBD2,few,19,TRBJ2-2,CASSQDLGRSGGADGELFF,TGCGCCAGCAGCCAAGATCTGGGACGTAGCGGGGGGGCCGACGGGGAGCTGTTTTTT
TRBV6-1,NA,few,13,TRBJ2-7,CATAQDSSYEQYF,TGTGCCACAGCCCAGGACAGTTCCTACGAGCAGTACTTC
TRBV4-3,NA,many,14,TRBJ2-7,CASSQDGSSYEQYF,TGCGCCAGCAGCCAAGACGGGAGCTCCTACGAGCAGTACTTC
TRBV5-1,NA,few,15,TRBJ2-1,CASSLGDGTNNEQFF,TGCGCCAGCAGCTTGGGAGATGGGACGAACAATGAGCAGTTCTTC
TRBV11-2,TRBD2,few,19,TRBJ2-3,CASSLKSSGGPGVGDTQYF,TGTGCCAGCAGCTTAAAGTCCAGCGGGGGGCCTGGGGTAGGAGATACGCAGTATTTT
TRBV28,TRBD2,NA,15,TRBJ2-7,CASRLTSGSVYEQYF,TGTGCCAGCAGACTGACTAGCGGGAGTGTTTACGAGCAGTACTTC
TRBV12-3/TRBV12-4,TRBD2,NA,19,TRBJ2-3,CASSLVAGEVFLGTDTQYF,TGTGCCAGCAGTTTAGTAGCGGGGGAAGTATTTCTCGGCACAGATACGCAGTATTTT
TRBV5-1,NA,few,14,TRBJ2-4,CASSLRAAKNIQYF,TGCGCCAGCAGCTTGAGGGCGGCCAAAAACATTCAGTACTTC
TRBV6-1,TRBD2,few,15,TRBJ2-2,CASRLTSGHTGELFF,TGTGCCAGCAGACTGACTAGCGGTCACACCGGGGAGCTGTTTTTT
TRBV15,TRBD2,few,19,TRBJ2-1,CATSSFRLNPGGFYNEQFF,TGTGCCACCAGCAGTTTTAGATTGAACCCGGGGGGATTCTACAATGAGCAGTTCTTC
TRBV4-3,NA,NA,14,TRBJ1-4,CASSRGRANEKLFF,TGCGCCAGCAGCAGAGGGCGAGCTAATGAAAAACTGTTTTTT
TRBV19,NA,few,15,TRBJ2-2,CASSIATSNTGELFF,TGTGCCAGTAGTATCGCAACATCGAACACCGGGGAGCTGTTTTTT
TRBV10-3,TRBD2,many,17,TRBJ2-3,CAIRSATSGGTTDTQYF,TGTGCCATCAGGAGCGCAACTAGCGGGGGGACCACAGATACGCAGTATTTT
TRBV29-1,NA,NA,15,TRBJ1-2,CSIRLGGAPNYGYTF,TGCAGCATCCGCCTAGGAGGGGCGCCTAACTATGGCTACACCTTC
TRBV28,TRBD1,NA,14,TRBJ2-7,CASRQTGESYEQYF,TGTGCCAGCAGGCAAACAGGGGAAAGCTACGAGCAGTACTTC
TRBV4-3,NA,NA,15,TRBJ2-4,CASSQEKGAKNIQYF,TGCGCCAGCAGCCAAGAGAAGGGGGCCAAAAACATTCAGTACTTC
TRBV2,TRBD2,NA,17,TRBJ2-1,CASSPTLAEGSYNEQFF,TGTGCCAGCAGTCCCACCCTAGCGGAGGGGTCCTACAATGAGCAGTTCTTC
TRBV24-1,NA,few,15,TRBJ1-1,CATSVRRAQNTEAFF,TGTGCCACCAGTGTCCGAAGGGCACAGAACACTGAAGCTTTCTTT
TRBV18,NA,NA,15,TRBJ2-7,CASSPTGTPGYEQYF,TGTGCCAGCTCCCCGACCGGGACTCCGGGGTACGAGCAGTACTTC
TRBV9,NA,NA,14,TRBJ1-1,CASSDEGWDTEAFF,TGTGCCAGCAGCGACGAGGGGTGGGACACTGAAGCTTTCTTT
TRBV4-1,TRBD1,few,15,TRBJ2-1,CASSAPGTVYNEQFF,TGCGCCAGCAGCGCTCCCGGGACAGTCTACAATGAGCAGTTCTTC
TRBV9,NA,few,15,TRBJ1-3,CASNLRGGAGNTIYF,TGTGCCAGCAACCTGCGAGGAGGAGCTGGAAACACCATATATTTT
TRBV24-1,NA,few,15,TRBJ2-3,CATSDLQGLTDTQYF,TGTGCCACCAGTGATTTGCAGGGACTCACAGATACGCAGTATTTT
TRBV4-1,NA,NA,11,TRBJ2-7,CASSQDSRQYF,TGCGCCAGCAGCCAAGATTCCAGACAGTACTTC
TRBV6-1,TRBD2,NA,16,TRBJ2-7,CASSGRLAGFSDEQYF,TGTGCCAGCAGTGGGAGACTAGCGGGGTTCTCGGACGAGCAGTACTTC
TRBV14,NA,few,15,TRBJ1-1,CASSLQGIMNTEAFF,TGTGCCAGCAGCCTCCAAGGTATTATGAACACTGAAGCTTTCTTT
TRBV4-3,NA,NA,17,TRBJ2-5,CASSQDDVRAVQETQYF,TGCGCCAGCAGCCAAGATGACGTTCGGGCAGTTCAAGAGACCCAGTACTTC
TRBV6-2/TRBV6-3,TRBD1,many,15,TRBJ2-1,CASRLDRGSYNEQFF,TGTGCCAGCAGACTGGACAGGGGGTCCTACAATGAGCAGTTCTTC
TRBV10-2,NA,few,10,TRBJ2-1,CATKLVEQFF,TGCGCCACCAAGCTTGTGGAGCAGTTCTTC
TRBV5-1,TRBD2,few,14,TRBJ2-7,CASSSKGLTYEQYF,TGCGCCAGCAGCTCGAAGGGACTAACATACGAGCAGTACTTC
TRBV29-1,NA,NA,12,TRBJ2-7,CSVGQGLSEQYF,TGCAGCGTTGGGCAGGGTTTAAGCGAGCAGTACTTC
TRBV29-1,NA,NA,11,TRBJ2-7,CSVEKGYEQYF,TGCAGCGTTGAGAAGGGGTACGAGCAGTACTTC
TRBV11-2,TRBD2,few,16,TRBJ2-3,CASSSLGGRYADTQYF,TGTGCCAGCAGCTCCCTCGGCGGGAGATATGCAGATACGCAGTATTTT